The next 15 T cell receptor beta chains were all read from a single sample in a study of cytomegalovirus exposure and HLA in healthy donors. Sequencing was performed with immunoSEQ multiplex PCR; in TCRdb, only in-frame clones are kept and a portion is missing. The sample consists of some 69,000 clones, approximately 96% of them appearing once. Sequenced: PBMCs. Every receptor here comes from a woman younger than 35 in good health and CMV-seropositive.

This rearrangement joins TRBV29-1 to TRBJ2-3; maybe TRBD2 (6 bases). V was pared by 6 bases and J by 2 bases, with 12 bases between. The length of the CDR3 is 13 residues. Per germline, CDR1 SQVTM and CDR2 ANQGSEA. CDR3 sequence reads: CSVVTRDTDTQYF. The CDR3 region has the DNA TGCAGCGTGGTGACTAGAGACACAGATACGCAGTATTTT.

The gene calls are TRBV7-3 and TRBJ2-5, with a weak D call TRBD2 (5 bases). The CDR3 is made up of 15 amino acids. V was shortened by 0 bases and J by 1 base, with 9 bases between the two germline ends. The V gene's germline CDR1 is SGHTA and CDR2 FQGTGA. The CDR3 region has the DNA TGTGCCAGCAGCTTAACCCCTAGCCGCCAAGAGACCCAGTACTTC. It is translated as CASSLTPSRQETQYF.

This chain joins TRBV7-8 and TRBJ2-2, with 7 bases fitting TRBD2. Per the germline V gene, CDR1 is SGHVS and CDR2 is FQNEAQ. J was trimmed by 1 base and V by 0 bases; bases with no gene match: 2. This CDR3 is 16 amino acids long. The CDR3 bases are TGTGCCAGCAGCTTAGCGTGGGGGGGGAACACCGGGGAGCTGTTTTTT. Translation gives CASSLAWGGNTGELFF.

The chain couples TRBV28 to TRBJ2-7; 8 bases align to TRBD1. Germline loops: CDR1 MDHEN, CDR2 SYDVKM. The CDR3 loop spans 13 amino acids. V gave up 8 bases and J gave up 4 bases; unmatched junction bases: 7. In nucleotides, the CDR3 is TGTGCCAGCGGCAGGGGGCTCGGTTACGAGCAGTACTTC. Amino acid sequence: CASGRGLGYEQYF.

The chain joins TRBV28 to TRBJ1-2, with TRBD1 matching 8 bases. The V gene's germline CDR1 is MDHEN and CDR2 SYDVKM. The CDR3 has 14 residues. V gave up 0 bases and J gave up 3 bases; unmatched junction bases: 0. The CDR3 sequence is CASSLWDRDYGYTF. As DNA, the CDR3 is TGTGCCAGCAGTTTATGGGACAGGGACTATGGCTACACCTTC.

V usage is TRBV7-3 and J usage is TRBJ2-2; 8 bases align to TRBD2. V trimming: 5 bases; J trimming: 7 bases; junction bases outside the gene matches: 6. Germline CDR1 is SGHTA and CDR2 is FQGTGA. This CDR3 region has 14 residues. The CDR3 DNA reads TGTGCCAGCAGCCCAAGCGGGAGTGACGGGGAGCTGTTTTTT. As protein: CASSPSGSDGELFF.

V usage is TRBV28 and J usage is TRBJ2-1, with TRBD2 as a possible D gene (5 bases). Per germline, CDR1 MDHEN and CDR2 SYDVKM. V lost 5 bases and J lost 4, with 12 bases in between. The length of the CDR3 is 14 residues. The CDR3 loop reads CASSDRGGYNEQFF. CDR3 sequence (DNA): TGTGCCAGCAGTGACCGCGGAGGTTACAATGAGCAGTTCTTC. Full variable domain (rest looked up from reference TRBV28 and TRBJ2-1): DVKVTQSSRYLVKRTGEKVFLECVQDMDHENMFWYRQDPGLGLRLIYFSYDVKMKEKGDIPEGYSVSREKKERFSLILESASTNQTSMYLCASSDRGGYNEQFFGPGTRLTVL.

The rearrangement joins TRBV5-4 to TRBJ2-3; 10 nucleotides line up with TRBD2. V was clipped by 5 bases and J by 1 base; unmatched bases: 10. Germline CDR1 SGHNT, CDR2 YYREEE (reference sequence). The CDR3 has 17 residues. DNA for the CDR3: TGTGCCAGCAGTATTGGAGCGGGAGGGCCGGGCACAGATACGCAGTATTTT. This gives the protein CASSIGAGGPGTDTQYF. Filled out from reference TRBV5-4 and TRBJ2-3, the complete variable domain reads ETGVTQSPTHLIKTRGQQVTLRCSSQSGHNTVSWYQQALGQGPQFIFQYYREEENGRGNFPPRFSGLQFPNYSSELNVNALELDDSALYLCASSIGAGGPGTDTQYFGPGTRLTVL.

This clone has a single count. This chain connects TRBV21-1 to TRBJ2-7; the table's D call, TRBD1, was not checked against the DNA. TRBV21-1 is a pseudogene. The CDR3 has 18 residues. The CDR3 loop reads CASLKELRGICYSYEQYF. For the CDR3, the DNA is TGTGCCAGCCTCAAGGAGCTCAGGGGGATATGTTACTCCTACGAGCAGTACTTC.

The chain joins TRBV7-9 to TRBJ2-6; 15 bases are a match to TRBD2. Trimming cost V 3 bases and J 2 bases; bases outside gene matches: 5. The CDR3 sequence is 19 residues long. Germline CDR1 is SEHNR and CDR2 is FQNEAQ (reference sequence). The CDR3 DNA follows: TGTGCCAGCAGCTTCTGGACTAGCGGGAGGGCCACTGGGGCCAACGTCCTGACTTTC. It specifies CASSFWTSGRATGANVLTF.

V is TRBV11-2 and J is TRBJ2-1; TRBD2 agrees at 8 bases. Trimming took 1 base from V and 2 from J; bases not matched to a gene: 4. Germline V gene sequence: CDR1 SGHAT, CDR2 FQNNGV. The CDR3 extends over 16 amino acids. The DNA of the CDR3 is TGTGCCAGCAGCTTAGTGTGGACTAGCCCCTACAATGAGCAGTTCTTC. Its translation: CASSLVWTSPYNEQFF.

DNA of the CDR3: TGCGCCAGCAGCTTGAGGCAGGGGGCCGGGACCGGGGAGCTGTTTTTT. This encodes CASSLRQGAGTGELFF. J is TRBJ2-2 and V is TRBV5-1, with 8 bases aligning to TRBD1. Germline trimming cut 1 base from V and 5 bases from J; bases unmatched to any gene: 7. CDR1 is SGHRS and CDR2 is YFSETQ in the germline V gene. The CDR3 is 16 amino acids. Complete variable domain (other parts from reference TRBV5-1 and TRBJ2-2): KAGVTQTPRYLIKTRGQQVTLSCSPISGHRSVSWYQQTPGQGLQFLFEYFSETQRNKGNFPGRFSGRQFSNSRSEMNVSTLELGDSALYLCASSLRQGAGTGELFFGEGSRLTVL.

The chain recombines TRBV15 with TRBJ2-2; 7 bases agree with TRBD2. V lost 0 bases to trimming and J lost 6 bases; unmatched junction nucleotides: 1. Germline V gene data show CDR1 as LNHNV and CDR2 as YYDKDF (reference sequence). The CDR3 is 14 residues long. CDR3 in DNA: TGTGCCACCAGCAGAGATCTAGCGGCCGGGGAGCTGTTTTTT. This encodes CATSRDLAAGELFF.

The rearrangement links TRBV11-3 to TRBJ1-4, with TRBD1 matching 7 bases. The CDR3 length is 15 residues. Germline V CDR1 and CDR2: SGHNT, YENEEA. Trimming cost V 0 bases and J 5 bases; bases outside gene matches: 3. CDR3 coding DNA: TGTGCCAGCAGCTTAGATCCAGGGGGAAATGAAAAACTGTTTTTT. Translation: CASSLDPGGNEKLFF.

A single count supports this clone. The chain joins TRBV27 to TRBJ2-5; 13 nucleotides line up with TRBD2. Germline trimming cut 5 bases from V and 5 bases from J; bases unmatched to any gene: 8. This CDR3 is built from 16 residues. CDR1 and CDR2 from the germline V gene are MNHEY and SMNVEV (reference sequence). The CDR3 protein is CASSGLAGAGWETQYF. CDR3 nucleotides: TGTGCCAGCAGTGGACTAGCGGGAGCGGGGTGGGAGACCCAGTACTTC.